This T cell receptor (beta chain) derives from a study of T cells in Graves' hyperthyroidism and ophthalmopathy. RNA transcripts were the template for amplifying TCR beta CDR3 regions. In the first-round RT-PCR of the TCR CDR3, the HTBI primer set was used. Each CDR3 protein gets one entry after TCRdb re-called the multiplex PCR reads with MiXCR. The table lists fewer than 350,000 distinct CDR3 sequences, 20% to 25% of them singletons. This clonotype was recorded many times. What it binds is not known. Study findings and constraints: Ophthalmopathy got predicted by the model a median around 6.8 months before its onset. From stable hyperthyroidism, ophthalmopathy was separated by a 13 V-J model.

The length of the CDR3 is 13 residues. Germline trimming cut 8 bases from V and 10 bases from J; bases unmatched to any gene: 4. Germline V gene data show CDR1 as MNHNS and CDR2 as SASEGT. Patients showing uncontrolled infection, other autoimmune disease, pregnancy or lactation were ineligible. Sequencing input: blood. This sequence originates from a woman in her fifties or sixties with Graves' hyperthyroidism. V is TRBV6-1 and J is TRBJ1-6; 11 nucleotides align to TRBD1. The CDR3 DNA sequence: TGTGCCAGCGGGACAGGGGGACCCTCACCCCTCCACTTT. It encodes CASGTGGPSPLHF.